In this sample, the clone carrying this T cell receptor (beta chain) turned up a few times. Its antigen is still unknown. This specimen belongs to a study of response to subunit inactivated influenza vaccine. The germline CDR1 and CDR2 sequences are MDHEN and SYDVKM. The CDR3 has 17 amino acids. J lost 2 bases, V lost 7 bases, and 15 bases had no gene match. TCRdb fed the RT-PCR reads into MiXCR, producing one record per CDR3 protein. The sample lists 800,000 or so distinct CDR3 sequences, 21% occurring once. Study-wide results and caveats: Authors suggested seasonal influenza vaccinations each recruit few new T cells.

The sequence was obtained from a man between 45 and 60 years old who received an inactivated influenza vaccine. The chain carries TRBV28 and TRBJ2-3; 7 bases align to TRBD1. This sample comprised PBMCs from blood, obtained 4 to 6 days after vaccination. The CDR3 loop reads CASKIENRGPITDTQYF. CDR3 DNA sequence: TGTGCCAGCAAAATAGAAAACAGGGGTCCTATCACAGATACGCAGTATTTT.